The clone carrying this TCR beta chain showed up just a few times. Specified time point: blood from clinic visit 5 months post-surgery; TSC patient then seizure free. The CDR3 is 17 amino acids. Germline V gene data show CDR1 as MGHRA and CDR2 as YSYEKL. J gave up 1 base and V 2 bases, and 6 bases lay outside the gene matches. The repertoire was sequenced with immunoSEQ multiplex PCR; TCRdb's copy has only in-frame clones and lacks some. The table lists about 340,000 clones, approximately 93% of them singletons. These data originate in a study of brain T cells in children with intractable seizures. Here the sequenced sample was peripheral blood, taken less than 6 months after surgery. The sequence derives from a boy younger than two with tuberous sclerosis and intractable seizures. This chain links TRBV4-1 with TRBJ1-5; 9 bases align to TRBD1. CDR3 DNA: TGCGCCAGCAGCCAAATGTGGGGACAGGGAAGCAATCAGCCCCAGCATTTT. Translating it yields CASSQMWGQGSNQPQHF.